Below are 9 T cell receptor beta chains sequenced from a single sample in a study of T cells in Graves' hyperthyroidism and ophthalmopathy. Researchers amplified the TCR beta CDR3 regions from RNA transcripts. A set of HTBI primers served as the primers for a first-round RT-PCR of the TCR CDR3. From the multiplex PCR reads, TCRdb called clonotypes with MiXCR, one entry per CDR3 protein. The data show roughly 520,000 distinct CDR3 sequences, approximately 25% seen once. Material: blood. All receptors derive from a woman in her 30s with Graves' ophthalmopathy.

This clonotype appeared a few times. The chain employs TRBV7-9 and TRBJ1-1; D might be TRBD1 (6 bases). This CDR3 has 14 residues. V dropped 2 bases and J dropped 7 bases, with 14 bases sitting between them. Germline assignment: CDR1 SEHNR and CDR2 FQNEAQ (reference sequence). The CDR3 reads CASSLTNRDDEAFF. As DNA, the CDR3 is TGTGCCAGCAGCTTAACTAACAGGGATGATGAAGCTTTCTTT.

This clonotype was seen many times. CDR3 DNA sequence: TGTGCCAGCAGCTTAGGGGGAATCTCCTACGAGCAGTACTTC. Translating gives CASSLGGISYEQYF. The J gene is TRBJ2-7, the V gene TRBV11-2; D is uncertain. V gave up 1 base and J gave up 0 bases, with 7 bases separating them. This CDR3 has 14 amino acids. Germline V CDR1 and CDR2: SGHAT, FQNNGV. Complete variable domain (other parts from reference TRBV11-2 and TRBJ2-7): EAGVAQSPRYKIIEKRQSVAFWCNPISGHATLYWYQQILGQGPKLLIQFQNNGVVDDSQLPKDRFSAERLKGVDSTLKIQPAKLEDSAVYLCASSLGGISYEQYFGPGTRLTVT.

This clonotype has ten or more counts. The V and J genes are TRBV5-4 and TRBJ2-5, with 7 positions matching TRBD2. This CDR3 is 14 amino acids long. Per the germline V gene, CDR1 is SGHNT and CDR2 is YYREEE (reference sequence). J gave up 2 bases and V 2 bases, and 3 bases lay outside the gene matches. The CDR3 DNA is TGTGCCAGCAGCTTACCGGGGGGACAAGAGACCCAGTACTTC. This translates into CASSLPGGQETQYF.

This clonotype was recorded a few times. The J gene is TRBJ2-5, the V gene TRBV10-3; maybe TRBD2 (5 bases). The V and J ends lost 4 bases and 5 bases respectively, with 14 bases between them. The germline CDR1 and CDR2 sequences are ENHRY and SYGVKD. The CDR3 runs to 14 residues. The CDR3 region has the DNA TGTGCCATCAGTGGACTGCCGGGATACGAGACCCAGTACTTC. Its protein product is CAISGLPGYETQYF.

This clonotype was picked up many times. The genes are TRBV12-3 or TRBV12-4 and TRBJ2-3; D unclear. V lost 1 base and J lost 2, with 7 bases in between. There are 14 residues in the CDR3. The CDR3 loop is CASSLGGLTDTQYF. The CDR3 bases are TGTGCCAGCAGTTTAGGCGGCCTCACAGATACGCAGTATTTT.

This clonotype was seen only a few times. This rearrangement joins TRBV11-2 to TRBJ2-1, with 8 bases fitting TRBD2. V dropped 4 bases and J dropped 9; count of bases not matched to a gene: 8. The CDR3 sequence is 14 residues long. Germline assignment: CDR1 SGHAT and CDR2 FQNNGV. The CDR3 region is CASSSAGGAGEQFF. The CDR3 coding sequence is TGTGCCAGCAGCTCCGCGGGGGGCGCGGGTGAGCAGTTCTTC.

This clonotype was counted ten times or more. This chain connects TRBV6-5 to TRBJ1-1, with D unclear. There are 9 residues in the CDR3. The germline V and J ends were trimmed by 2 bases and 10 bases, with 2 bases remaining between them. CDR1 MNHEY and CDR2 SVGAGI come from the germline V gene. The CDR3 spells CASSYGAFF. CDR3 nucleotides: TGTGCCAGCAGTTACGGAGCTTTCTTT.

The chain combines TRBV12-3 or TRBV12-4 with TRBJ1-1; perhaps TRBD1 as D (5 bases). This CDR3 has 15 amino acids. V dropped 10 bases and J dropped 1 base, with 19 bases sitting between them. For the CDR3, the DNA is TGTGCCAACAGCCCATCGGACGGGACGAACACTGAAGCTTTCTTT. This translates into CANSPSDGTNTEAFF.

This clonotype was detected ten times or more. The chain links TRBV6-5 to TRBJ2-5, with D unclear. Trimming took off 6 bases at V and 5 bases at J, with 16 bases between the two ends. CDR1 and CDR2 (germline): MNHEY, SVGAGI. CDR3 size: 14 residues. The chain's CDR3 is CASRYSTLGETQYF. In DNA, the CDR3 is TGTGCCAGCAGATATTCGACTCTAGGGGAGACCCAGTACTTC.